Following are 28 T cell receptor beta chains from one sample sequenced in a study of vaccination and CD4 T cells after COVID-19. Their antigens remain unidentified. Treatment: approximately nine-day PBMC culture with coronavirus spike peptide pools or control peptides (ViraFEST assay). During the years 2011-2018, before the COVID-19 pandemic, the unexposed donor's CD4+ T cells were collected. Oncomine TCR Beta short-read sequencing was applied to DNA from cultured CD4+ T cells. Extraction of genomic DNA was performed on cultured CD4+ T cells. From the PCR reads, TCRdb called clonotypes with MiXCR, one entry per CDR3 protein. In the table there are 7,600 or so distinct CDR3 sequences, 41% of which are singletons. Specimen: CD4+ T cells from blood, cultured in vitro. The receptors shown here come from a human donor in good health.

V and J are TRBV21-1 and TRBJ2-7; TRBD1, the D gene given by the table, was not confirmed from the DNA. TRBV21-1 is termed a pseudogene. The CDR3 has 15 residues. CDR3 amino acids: CASTNYRTGRHEQYF. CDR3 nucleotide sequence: TGTGCCAGCACCAATTATAGGACAGGGCGCCACGAGCAGTACTTC.

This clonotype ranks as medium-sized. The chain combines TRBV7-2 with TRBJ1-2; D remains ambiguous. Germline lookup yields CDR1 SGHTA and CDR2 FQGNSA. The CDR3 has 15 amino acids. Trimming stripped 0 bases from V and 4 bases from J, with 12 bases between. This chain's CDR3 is CASSLARRSTYGYTF. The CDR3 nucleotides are TGTGCCAGCAGCTTAGCCAGGCGGTCGACCTATGGCTACACCTTC.

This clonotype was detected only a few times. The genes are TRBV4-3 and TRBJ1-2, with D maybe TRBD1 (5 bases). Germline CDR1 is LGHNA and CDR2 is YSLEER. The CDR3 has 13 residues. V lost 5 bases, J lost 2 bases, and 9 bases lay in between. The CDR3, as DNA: TGCGCCAGCAGCTCCGAGGGGAACTATGGCTACACCTTC. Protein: CASSSEGNYGYTF.

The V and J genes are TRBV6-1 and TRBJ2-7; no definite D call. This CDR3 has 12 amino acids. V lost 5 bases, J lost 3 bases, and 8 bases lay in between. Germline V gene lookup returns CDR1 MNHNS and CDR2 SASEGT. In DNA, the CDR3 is TGTGCCAGCAGTCAAACGATCTACGAGCAGTACTTC. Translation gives CASSQTIYEQYF.

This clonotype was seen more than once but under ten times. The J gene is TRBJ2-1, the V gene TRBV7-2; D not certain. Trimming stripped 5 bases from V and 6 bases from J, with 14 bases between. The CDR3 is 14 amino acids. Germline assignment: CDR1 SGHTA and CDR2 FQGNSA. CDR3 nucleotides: TGTGCCAGCAGCCGACCCGGGCCCGGCAATGAGCAGTTCTTC. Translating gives CASSRPGPGNEQFF.

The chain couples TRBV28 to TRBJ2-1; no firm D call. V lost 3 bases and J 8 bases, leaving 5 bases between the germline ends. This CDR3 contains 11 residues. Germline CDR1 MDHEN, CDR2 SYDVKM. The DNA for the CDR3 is TGTGCCAGCAGTTTGCGCGATGAGCAGTTCTTC. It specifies CASSLRDEQFF.

The CDR3 spells CASSLLGNTEAFF. In nucleotides, the CDR3 is TGTGCCAGCAGCTTATTGGGAAACACTGAAGCTTTCTTT. V usage is TRBV11-2 and J usage is TRBJ1-1; D is undetermined. The V end lost 2 bases, the J end lost 2 bases, and 6 bases lay between the germline ends. The CDR3 has 13 amino acids. The germline gives CDR1 SGHAT, CDR2 FQNNGV.

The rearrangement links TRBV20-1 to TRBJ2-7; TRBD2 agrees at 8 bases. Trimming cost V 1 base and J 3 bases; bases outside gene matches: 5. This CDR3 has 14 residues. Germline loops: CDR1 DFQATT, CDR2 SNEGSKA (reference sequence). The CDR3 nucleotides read TGCAGTGCTAGAGGAGGGACTAGAGACTACGAGCAGTACTTC. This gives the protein CSARGGTRDYEQYF.

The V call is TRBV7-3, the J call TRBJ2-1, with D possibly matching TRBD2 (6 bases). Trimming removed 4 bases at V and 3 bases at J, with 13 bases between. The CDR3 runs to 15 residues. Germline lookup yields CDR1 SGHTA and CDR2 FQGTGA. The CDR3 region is CASSSLGGVYNEQFF. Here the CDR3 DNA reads TGTGCCAGCAGCTCCCTTGGCGGGGTCTACAATGAGCAGTTCTTC.

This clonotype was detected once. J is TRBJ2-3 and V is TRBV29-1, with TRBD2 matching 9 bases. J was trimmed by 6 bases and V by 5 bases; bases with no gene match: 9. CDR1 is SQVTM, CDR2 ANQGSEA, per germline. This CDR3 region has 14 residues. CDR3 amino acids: CSVQAGGQFDTQYF. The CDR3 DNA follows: TGCAGCGTTCAAGCGGGAGGCCAGTTCGATACGCAGTATTTT.

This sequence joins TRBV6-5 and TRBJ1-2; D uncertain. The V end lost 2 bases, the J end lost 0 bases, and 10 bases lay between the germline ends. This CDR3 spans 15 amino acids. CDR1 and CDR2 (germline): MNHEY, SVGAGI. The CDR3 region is CASSYGGASNYGYTF. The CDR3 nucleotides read TGTGCCAGCAGTTACGGTGGCGCCTCTAACTATGGCTACACCTTC.

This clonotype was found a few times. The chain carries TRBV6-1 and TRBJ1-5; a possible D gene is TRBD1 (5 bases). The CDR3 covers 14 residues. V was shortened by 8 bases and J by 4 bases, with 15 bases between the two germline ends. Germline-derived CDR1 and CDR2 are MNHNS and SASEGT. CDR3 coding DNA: TGTGCCAGCGGGGCCCTCCTTTTGAATCAGCCCCAGCATTTT. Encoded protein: CASGALLLNQPQHF.

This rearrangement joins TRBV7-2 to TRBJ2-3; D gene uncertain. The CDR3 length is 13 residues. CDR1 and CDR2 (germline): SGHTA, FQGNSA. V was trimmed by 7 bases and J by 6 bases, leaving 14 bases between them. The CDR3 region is CASTQPGVDTQYF. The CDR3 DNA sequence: TGTGCCAGCACCCAACCCGGTGTGGATACGCAGTATTTT.

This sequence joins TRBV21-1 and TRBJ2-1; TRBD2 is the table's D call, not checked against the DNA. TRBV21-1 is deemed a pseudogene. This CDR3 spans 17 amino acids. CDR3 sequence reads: CASSGGRIAGGPNEQFF. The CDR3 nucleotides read TGTGCCAGCAGCGGCGGTCGGATAGCGGGAGGGCCCAATGAGCAGTTCTTC.

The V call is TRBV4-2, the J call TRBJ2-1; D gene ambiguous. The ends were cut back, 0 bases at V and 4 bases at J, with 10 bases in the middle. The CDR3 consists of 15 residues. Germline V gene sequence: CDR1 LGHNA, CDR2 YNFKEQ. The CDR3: CASSQDPGPYNEQFF. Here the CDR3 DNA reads TGTGCCAGCAGCCAAGATCCCGGGCCATACAATGAGCAGTTCTTC.

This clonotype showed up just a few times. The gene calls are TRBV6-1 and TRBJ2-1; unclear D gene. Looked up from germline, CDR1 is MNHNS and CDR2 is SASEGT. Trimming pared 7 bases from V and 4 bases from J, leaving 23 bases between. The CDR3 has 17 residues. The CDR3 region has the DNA TGTGCCAGCAAATCTGGTCCTGGTACAGCCTCATACAATGAGCAGTTCTTC. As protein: CASKSGPGTASYNEQFF.

CDR3 nucleotides: TGTGCCACCAGTCCGCGGGGGGCCAAAAACATTCAGTACTTC. As protein: CATSPRGAKNIQYF. The chain has TRBV24-1 and TRBJ2-4, with 7 bases matching TRBD2. With V trimmed by 6 bases and J by 1 base, 2 bases remained unmatched. CDR1 and CDR2 (germline): KGHDR, SFDVKD. The CDR3 is 14 amino acids.

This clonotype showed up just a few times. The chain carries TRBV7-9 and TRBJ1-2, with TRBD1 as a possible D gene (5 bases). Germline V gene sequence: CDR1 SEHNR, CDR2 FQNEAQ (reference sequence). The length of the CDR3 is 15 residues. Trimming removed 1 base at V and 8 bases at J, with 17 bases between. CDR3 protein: CASSLGNGGAEGYTF. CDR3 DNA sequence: TGTGCCAGCAGCTTAGGGAACGGGGGTGCGGAGGGCTACACCTTC. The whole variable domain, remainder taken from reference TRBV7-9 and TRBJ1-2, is DTGVSQNPRHKITKRGQNVTFRCDPISEHNRLYWYRQTLGQGPEFLTYFQNEAQLEKSRLLSDRFSAERPKGSFSTLEIQRTEQGDSAMYLCASSLGNGGAEGYTFGSGTRLTVV.

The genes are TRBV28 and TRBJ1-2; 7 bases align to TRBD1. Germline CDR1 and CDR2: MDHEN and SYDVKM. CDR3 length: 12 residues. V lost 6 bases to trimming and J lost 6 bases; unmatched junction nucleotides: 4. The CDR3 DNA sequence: TGTGCCAGCAGCAGGGGGTGGGATGGCTACACCTTC. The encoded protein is CASSRGWDGYTF.

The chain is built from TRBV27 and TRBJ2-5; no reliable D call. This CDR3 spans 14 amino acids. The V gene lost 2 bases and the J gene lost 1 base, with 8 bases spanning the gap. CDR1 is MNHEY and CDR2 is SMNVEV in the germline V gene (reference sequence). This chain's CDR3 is CASSLDASQETQYF. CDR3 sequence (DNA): TGTGCCAGCAGTTTAGACGCCAGCCAAGAGACCCAGTACTTC.

CDR3 nucleotides: TGTGCCAGCAGTTTATTCTCCTCCTACGAGCAGTACTTC. Its translation is CASSLFSSYEQYF. This chain joins TRBV27 and TRBJ2-7; D unresolved. Germline assignment: CDR1 MNHEY and CDR2 SMNVEV (reference sequence). CDR3 length: 13 residues. Trimming took off 1 base at V and 0 bases at J, with 4 bases between the two ends.

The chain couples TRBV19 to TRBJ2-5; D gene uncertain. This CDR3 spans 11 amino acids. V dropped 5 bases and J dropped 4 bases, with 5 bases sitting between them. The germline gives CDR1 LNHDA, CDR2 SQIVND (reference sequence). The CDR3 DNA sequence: TGTGCCAGTAGTGGACGAGAGACCCAGTACTTC. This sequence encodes CASSGRETQYF. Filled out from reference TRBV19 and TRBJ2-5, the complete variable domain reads DGGITQSPKYLFRKEGQNVTLSCEQNLNHDAMYWYRQDPGQGLRLIYYSQIVNDFQKGDIAEGYSVSREKKESFPLTVTSAQKNPTAFYLCASSGRETQYFGPGTRLLVL.

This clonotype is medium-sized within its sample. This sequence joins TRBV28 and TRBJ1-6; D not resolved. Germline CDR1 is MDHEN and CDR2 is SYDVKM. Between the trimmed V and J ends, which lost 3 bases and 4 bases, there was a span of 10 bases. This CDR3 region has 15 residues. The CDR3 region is CASSFFGRYNSPLHF. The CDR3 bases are TGTGCCAGCAGTTTTTTCGGCCGGTATAATTCACCCCTCCACTTT.

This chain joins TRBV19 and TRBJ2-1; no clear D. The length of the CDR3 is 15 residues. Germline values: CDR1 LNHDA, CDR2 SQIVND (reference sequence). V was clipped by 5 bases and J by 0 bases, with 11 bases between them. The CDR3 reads CASSDPLISYNEQFF. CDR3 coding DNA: TGTGCCAGTAGTGACCCTTTAATCTCCTACAATGAGCAGTTCTTC.

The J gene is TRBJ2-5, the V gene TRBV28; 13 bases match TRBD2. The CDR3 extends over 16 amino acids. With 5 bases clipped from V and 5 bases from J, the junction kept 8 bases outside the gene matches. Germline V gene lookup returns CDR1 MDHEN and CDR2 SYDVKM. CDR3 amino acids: CASSPMGLAGWETQYF. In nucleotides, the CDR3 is TGTGCCAGCAGTCCGATGGGACTAGCGGGATGGGAGACCCAGTACTTC.

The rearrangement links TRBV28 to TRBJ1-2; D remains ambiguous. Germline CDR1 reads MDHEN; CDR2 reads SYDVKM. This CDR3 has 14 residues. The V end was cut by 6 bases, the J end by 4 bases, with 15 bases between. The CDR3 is CASRLTLGPYGYTF. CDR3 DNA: TGTGCCAGCAGACTAACGCTAGGCCCCTATGGCTACACCTTC.

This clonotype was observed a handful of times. The CDR3 nucleotides read TGTGCCAGTAGCAGACAGGGGCCCCAGCATTTT. Its protein product is CASSRQGPQHF. The chain couples TRBV19 to TRBJ1-5, with 7 bases lining up with TRBD1. The CDR3 sequence is 11 residues long. V lost 6 bases, J lost 9 bases, and 2 bases stayed unmatched. Per the germline V gene, CDR1 is LNHDA and CDR2 is SQIVND (reference sequence).

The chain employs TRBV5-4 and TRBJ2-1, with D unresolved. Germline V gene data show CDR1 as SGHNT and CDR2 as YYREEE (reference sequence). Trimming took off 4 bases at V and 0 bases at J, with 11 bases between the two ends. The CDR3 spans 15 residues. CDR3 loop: CASSKDVGSYNEQFF. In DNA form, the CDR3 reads TGTGCCAGCAGCAAGGACGTCGGCTCCTACAATGAGCAGTTCTTC.